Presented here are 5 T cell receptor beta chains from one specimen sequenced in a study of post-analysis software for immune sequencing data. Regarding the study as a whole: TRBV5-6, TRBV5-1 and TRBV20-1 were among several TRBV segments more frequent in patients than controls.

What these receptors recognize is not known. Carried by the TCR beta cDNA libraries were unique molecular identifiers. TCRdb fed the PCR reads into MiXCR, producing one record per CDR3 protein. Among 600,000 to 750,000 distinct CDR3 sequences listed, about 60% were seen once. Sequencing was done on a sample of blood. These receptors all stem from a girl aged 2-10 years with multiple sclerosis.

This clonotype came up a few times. This CDR3 reads CASSFLAGGYNEQFF. CDR3 coding DNA: TGTGCCAGCTCCTTTTTAGCGGGAGGGTACAATGAGCAGTTCTTC. The chain is built from TRBV6-6 and TRBJ2-1; TRBD2 matches 11 bases. With 8 bases clipped from V and 4 bases from J, the junction kept 7 bases outside the gene matches. Germline CDR1 reads MNHNY; CDR2 reads SVGAGI (reference sequence). This CDR3 has 15 amino acids.

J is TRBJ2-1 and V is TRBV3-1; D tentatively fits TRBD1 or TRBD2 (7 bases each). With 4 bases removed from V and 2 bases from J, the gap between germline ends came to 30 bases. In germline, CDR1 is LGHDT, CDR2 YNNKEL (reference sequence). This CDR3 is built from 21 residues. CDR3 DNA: TGTGCCAGCAGCCCCTTGGGCCAGGCCAGGGGGGGCTCCCTAGCCTACAATGAGCAGTTCTTC. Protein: CASSPLGQARGGSLAYNEQFF.

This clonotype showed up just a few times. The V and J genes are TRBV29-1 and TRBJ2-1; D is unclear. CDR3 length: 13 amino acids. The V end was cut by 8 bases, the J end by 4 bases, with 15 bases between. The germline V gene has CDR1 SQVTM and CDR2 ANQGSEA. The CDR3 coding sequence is TGCAGCCACACCTCGGACGGATACAATGAGCAGTTCTTC. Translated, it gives CSHTSDGYNEQFF.

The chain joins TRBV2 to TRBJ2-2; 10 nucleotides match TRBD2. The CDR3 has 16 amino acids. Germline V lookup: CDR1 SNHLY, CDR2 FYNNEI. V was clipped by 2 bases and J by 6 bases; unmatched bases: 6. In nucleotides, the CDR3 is TGTGCCAGCAGTGAATGGAGAGCGGGGGGGCCCGGGGAGCTGTTTTTT. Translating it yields CASSEWRAGGPGELFF.

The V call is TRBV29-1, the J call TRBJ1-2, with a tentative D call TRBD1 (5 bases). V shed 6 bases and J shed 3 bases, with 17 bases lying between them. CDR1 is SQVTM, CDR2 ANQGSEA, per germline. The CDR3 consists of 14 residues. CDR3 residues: CSVDTGGFDYGYTF. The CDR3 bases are TGCAGCGTGGACACGGGAGGGTTTGACTATGGCTACACCTTC.